This T cell receptor (beta chain) came from a study of T cell responses to AZD1222 COVID-19 vaccine. The wider study: Whether given at about 4 or about 12 weeks, second doses were pooled.

Data came from immunoSEQ multiplex PCR; TCRdb stores just in-frame clones and leaves some out. The table shows 95,000 to 150,000 clones, with 70% to 90% occurring only once. From germline, CDR1 is SGHRS and CDR2 YFSETQ. The V gene end was trimmed by 4 bases and the J gene end by 2 bases; junction bases not matched to a gene: 8. CDR3 length equals 15 residues. Comment on this clone: The same CDR3 arises from other DNA sequences in this sample as well.

The sample here was peripheral blood, taken on day 0 of AZD1222 vaccination. This TCR derives from an adult in good health. The chain uses TRBV5-1 and TRBJ1-2, with TRBD1 matching over 7 bases. The CDR3 DNA is TGCGCCAGCAGCCCCCGGCCGACAGGGAACTATGGCTACACCTTC. The encoded protein is CASSPRPTGNYGYTF. Based on the CDR3 plus reference TRBV5-1 and TRBJ1-2, the full variable domain is KAGVTQTPRYLIKTRGQQVTLSCSPISGHRSVSWYQQTPGQGLQFLFEYFSETQRNKGNFPGRFSGRQFSNSRSEMNVSTLELGDSALYLCASSPRPTGNYGYTFGSGTRLTVV.